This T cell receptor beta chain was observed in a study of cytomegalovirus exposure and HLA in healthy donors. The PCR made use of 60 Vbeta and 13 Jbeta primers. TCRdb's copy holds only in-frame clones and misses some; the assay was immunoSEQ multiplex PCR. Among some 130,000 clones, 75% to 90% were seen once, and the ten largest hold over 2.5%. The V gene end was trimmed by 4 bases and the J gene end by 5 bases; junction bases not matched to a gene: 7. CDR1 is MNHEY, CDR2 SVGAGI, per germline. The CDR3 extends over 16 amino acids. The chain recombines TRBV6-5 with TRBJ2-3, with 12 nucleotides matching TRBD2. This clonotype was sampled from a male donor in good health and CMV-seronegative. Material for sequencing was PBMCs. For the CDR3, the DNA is TGTGCCAGCAGTTCGAGACTAGCGGGGGACCGAGATACGCAGTATTTT. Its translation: CASSSRLAGDRDTQYF.